A single sample is the source of the 15 T cell receptor beta chains below, sequenced in a study of a mutant IDH1 vaccine in newly diagnosed glioma. The antigens these receptors bind are not known. Described time point: week 5, during vaccination. Every vaccine dose comprised 300 ug of mutant IDH1 20-mer peptide plus topical imiquimod. Using immunoSEQ multiplex PCR, the repertoire was profiled, and TCRdb retains in-frame clones only, with some absent. The sample carries approximately 27,000 clones, more than 80% recorded once. The material was PBMCs, obtained from a glioma patient whose treatment included an IDH1 peptide vaccine. The receptors were gathered from a young man with glioma.

The gene calls are TRBV2 and TRBJ2-7, with TRBD1 matching 7 bases. CDR3 length equals 13 residues. Per the germline V gene, CDR1 is SNHLY and CDR2 is FYNNEI. V lost 6 bases to trimming and J lost 3 bases; unmatched junction nucleotides: 5. The CDR3 DNA sequence: TGTGCCAGCAGACAGGGGACCTTCTACGAGCAGTACTTC. Its protein is CASRQGTFYEQYF.

The rearrangement uses TRBV30 and TRBJ2-7; no clear D. Germline V gives CDR1 GTSNPN, CDR2 SVGIG (reference sequence). The CDR3 extends over 13 amino acids. With 4 bases removed from V and 6 bases from J, the gap between germline ends came to 16 bases. The CDR3 nucleotides are TGTGCCTGGATTCCCTCAATCGGAGTCGAGCAGTACTTC. Protein sequence: CAWIPSIGVEQYF. The entire variable domain, with the rest obtained from reference TRBV30 and TRBJ2-7, is as follows: SQTIHQWPATLVQPVGSPLSLECTVEGTSNPNLYWYRQAAGRGLQLLFYSVGIGQISSEVPQNLSASRPQDRQFILSSKKLLLSDSGFYLCAWIPSIGVEQYFGPGTRLTVT.

This chain joins TRBV9 and TRBJ2-3; 7 positions match TRBD2. V lost 0 bases and J lost 0; bases outside the gene matches: 1. The CDR3 extends over 15 amino acids. Germline loops: CDR1 SGDLS, CDR2 YYNGEE. The CDR3 region is CASSVAGGSTDTQYF. Here the CDR3 DNA reads TGTGCCAGCAGCGTAGCCGGGGGGAGCACAGATACGCAGTATTTT.

This chain joins TRBV27 and TRBJ2-5; either TRBD1 or TRBD2 may fit D (5 bases each). The CDR3 runs to 12 residues. The germline gives CDR1 MNHEY, CDR2 SMNVEV (reference sequence). With 4 bases removed from V and 5 bases from J, the gap between germline ends came to 8 bases. The CDR3 DNA reads as TGTGCCAGCAGTTCCAGGGAGGAGACCCAGTACTTC. Translated: CASSSREETQYF.

The chain combines TRBV6-1 with TRBJ1-5; no clear D gene. This CDR3 has 15 amino acids. Trimming removed 1 base at V and 11 bases at J, with 18 bases between. From germline, CDR1 is MNHNS and CDR2 SASEGT. This CDR3 is CASSEGGHGGSAQHF. The CDR3 DNA is TGTGCCAGCAGTGAAGGCGGGCACGGCGGATCGGCCCAGCATTTT.

J is TRBJ1-4 and V is TRBV27; TRBD1 agrees at 7 bases. Per germline, CDR1 MNHEY and CDR2 SMNVEV (reference sequence). CDR3 length: 16 residues. V dropped 6 bases and J dropped 0; count of bases not matched to a gene: 7. In nucleotides, the CDR3 is TGTGCCAGCAGACGACAGGGACCTACAACTAATGAAAAACTGTTTTTT. Protein sequence: CASRRQGPTTNEKLFF.

The gene calls are TRBV4-3 and TRBJ1-5; 12 nucleotides agree with TRBD1. The CDR3 totals 15 residues. J gave up 8 bases and V 4 bases, and 6 bases lay outside the gene matches. CDR1 and CDR2 from the germline V gene are LGHNA and YSLEER. The CDR3, as DNA: TGCGCCAGCAGCCTTGGGACAGGGGGCGCGGAGCCCCAGCATTTT. This sequence encodes CASSLGTGGAEPQHF.

V usage is TRBV9 and J usage is TRBJ1-4, with D tentatively TRBD1 (5 bases). V shed 3 bases and J shed 7 bases, with 16 bases lying between them. This CDR3 comprises 15 residues. Germline values: CDR1 SGDLS, CDR2 YYNGEE. CDR3 in DNA: TGTGCCAGCAGCGCAGTAGCGGGGGGAGGTGAAAAACTGTTTTTT. This translates into CASSAVAGGGEKLFF.

The chain joins TRBV5-6 to TRBJ2-7, with D unresolved. The ends were cut back, 2 bases at V and 0 bases at J, with 12 bases in the middle. This CDR3 has 15 amino acids. Germline V gives CDR1 SGHDT, CDR2 YYEEEE. This CDR3 is CASSFGPKSSYEQYF. DNA of the CDR3: TGTGCCAGCAGCTTTGGGCCGAAGAGCTCCTACGAGCAGTACTTC.

The V gene is TRBV19, the J gene TRBJ2-2; 7 bases agree with TRBD2. J gave up 4 bases and V 3 bases, and 2 bases lay outside the gene matches. The CDR3 runs 14 residues. Germline CDR1 is LNHDA and CDR2 is SQIVND (reference sequence). The CDR3 region has the DNA TGTGCCAGTAGTATTGGGGGGGGCACCGGGGAGCTGTTTTTT. Translated, it gives CASSIGGGTGELFF.

The V call is TRBV30, the J call TRBJ1-2; TRBD1 matches 7 bases. This CDR3 region has 16 residues. V lost 0 bases and J lost 4; bases outside the gene matches: 11. The V gene's germline CDR1 is GTSNPN and CDR2 SVGIG (reference sequence). The CDR3 is CAWSVRNRGGAYGYTF. CDR3 coding DNA: TGTGCCTGGAGTGTACGAAATAGAGGGGGCGCCTATGGCTACACCTTC.

The chain joins TRBV6-5 to TRBJ2-1; 12 bases match TRBD2. The CDR3 covers 15 residues. Germline V gene lookup returns CDR1 MNHEY and CDR2 SVGAGI. Losses at the gene ends were 6 bases for V and 7 bases for J; bases not matched to a gene: 7. Here the CDR3 DNA reads TGTGCCAGCAGGGTCCTAGCGGGAGGGCGAAATGAGCAGTTCTTC. Translated: CASRVLAGGRNEQFF.

This chain links TRBV2 with TRBJ1-4; D ambiguous. The CDR3 has 13 amino acids. CDR1 SNHLY and CDR2 FYNNEI come from the germline V gene. V was clipped by 6 bases and J by 3 bases, with 8 bases between them. The chain's CDR3 is CASRALPNEKLFF. The CDR3 bases are TGTGCCAGCAGGGCTCTTCCTAATGAAAAACTGTTTTTT.

The chain is built from TRBV13 and TRBJ2-4, with D possibly matching TRBD2 (6 bases). CDR3 length: 13 amino acids. Germline V gene data show CDR1 as PRHDT and CDR2 as FYEKMQ (reference sequence). Deletions cut 5 bases from V and 9 bases from J, with 14 bases between. CDR3 nucleotide sequence: TGTGCCAGCAGCCTCGGGACTGTCAGCATTCAGTACTTC. The encoded protein is CASSLGTVSIQYF.

The V and J genes are TRBV19 and TRBJ2-1; TRBD2 matches 10 bases. Germline trimming cut 4 bases from V and 10 bases from J; bases unmatched to any gene: 10. The CDR3 has 15 amino acids. The germline V gene has CDR1 LNHDA and CDR2 SQIVND (reference sequence). In DNA form, the CDR3 reads TGTGCCAGTAGTACCGAAGTGGGTAGCGGGAGGGAGCAGTTCTTC. It encodes CASSTEVGSGREQFF. The full variable domain, in which reference TRBV19 and TRBJ2-1 provide the parts outside the CDR3, is DGGITQSPKYLFRKEGQNVTLSCEQNLNHDAMYWYRQDPGQGLRLIYYSQIVNDFQKGDIAEGYSVSREKKESFPLTVTSAQKNPTAFYLCASSTEVGSGREQFFGPGTRLTVL.